This T cell receptor beta chain emerged from a study of T cell responses to AZD1222 COVID-19 vaccine. Overall study findings and caveats: No repertoire was sampled before or during the peak T cell response, only after it. Donor demographics were predominantly white British with a female majority; clonal diversity may be underestimated.

This clone has only one observation. Its antigen is currently unknown. The CDR3 has 16 residues. The ends were cut back, 0 bases at V and 6 bases at J, with 17 bases in the middle. Germline-derived CDR1 and CDR2 are LGHDT and YNNKEL (reference sequence). The protocol was immunoSEQ multiplex PCR, while the TCRdb copy is restricted to in-frame clones and leaves out a portion. The table shows approximately 67,000 clones, with approximately 80% occurring only once. The chain carries TRBV3-1 (or the pseudogene TRBV3-2) and TRBJ1-2; tentatively, D is TRBD1 (6 bases). Sequencing was performed on peripheral blood, taken on day 0 of AZD1222 vaccination. The TCR comes from an adult in good health. CDR3: CASSQDPVTGGNGYTF. The CDR3 nucleotides are TGTGCCAGCAGCCAAGATCCCGTGACAGGTGGGAATGGCTACACCTTC.